A selection of T cell receptor beta chains follows, all from one sample in a study of T cells in Graves' hyperthyroidism and ophthalmopathy. TCRdb itself ran the multiplex PCR reads through MiXCR, one entry per CDR3 protein. Of some 180,000 distinct CDR3 sequences in the sample, about 15% are singletons; the top ten hold under 35%. Sequences were obtained from blood. These receptor sequences come from a woman between 50 and 59 years old with Graves' hyperthyroidism. Both conserved end residues are part of each CDR3. The D gene is left open where the match is weak. Clone size is not always given. Where it is, it says once, few, many or a class for expanded clones.

j_call,clone_size,d_call,v_call,cdr3_aa,cdr3_nt
TRBJ2-2,many,NA,TRBV5-1,CASSLGQYTGELFF,TGCGCCAGCAGCTTGGGACAGTACACCGGGGAGCTGTTTTTT
TRBJ1-3,many,TRBD1,TRBV6-5,CASSYSLRGPSGNTIYF,TGTGCCAGCAGTTACTCGTTAAGGGGGCCCTCTGGAAACACCATATATTTT
TRBJ1-1,few,NA,TRBV4-1,CASSQEGRHAFF,TGCGCCAGCAGCCAAGAAGGGCGGCATGCTTTCTTT
TRBJ2-3,many,TRBD1,TRBV6-1,CASRDRDRVSTDTQYF,TGTGCCAGCAGGGACCGGGACAGGGTTAGCACAGATACGCAGTATTTT
TRBJ2-3,many,TRBD2,TRBV4-1,CASSQVAGEDTQYF,TGCGCCAGCAGCCAAGTAGCGGGGGAGGATACGCAGTATTTT
TRBJ1-4,many,NA,TRBV7-2,CASSLLLNEKLFF,TGTGCCAGCAGCTTACTCCTAAATGAAAAACTGTTTTTT
TRBJ2-4,many,NA,TRBV2,CASGPGDPKNIQYF,TGTGCCAGCGGCCCAGGGGACCCCAAAAACATTCAGTACTTC
TRBJ2-3,many,NA,TRBV11-3,CASRQTAQDTQYF,TGTGCCAGCAGACAGACCGCCCAGGATACGCAGTATTTT
TRBJ2-5,many,TRBD1,TRBV7-8,CASSLAARTGPETQYF,TGTGCCAGCAGCTTAGCGGCCCGGACAGGGCCCGAGACCCAGTACTTC
TRBJ1-6,few,NA,TRBV3-1,CASCDPTPSSYNSPLHF,TGTGCCAGCTGCGACCCCACCCCGAGCTCCTATAATTCACCCCTCCACTTT
TRBJ1-2,many,NA,TRBV13,CASADSANYGYTF,TGTGCCAGCGCCGACAGTGCTAACTATGGCTACACCTTC
TRBJ1-1,many,NA,TRBV20-1,CSACPGMYTEAFF,TGCAGTGCTTGCCCAGGGATGTACACTGAAGCTTTCTTT
TRBJ1-1,many,NA,TRBV12-3/TRBV12-4,CASSLGGATEAFF,TGTGCCAGCAGTTTGGGGGGCGCCACTGAAGCTTTCTTT
TRBJ2-2,many,NA,TRBV11-1,CASSLAMTGELFF,TGTGCCAGCAGCTTAGCAATGACCGGGGAGCTGTTTTTT
TRBJ1-1,NA,TRBD1,TRBV30,CAWSGQGRTEAFF,TGTGCCTGGAGTGGACAGGGACGCACTGAAGCTTTCTTT